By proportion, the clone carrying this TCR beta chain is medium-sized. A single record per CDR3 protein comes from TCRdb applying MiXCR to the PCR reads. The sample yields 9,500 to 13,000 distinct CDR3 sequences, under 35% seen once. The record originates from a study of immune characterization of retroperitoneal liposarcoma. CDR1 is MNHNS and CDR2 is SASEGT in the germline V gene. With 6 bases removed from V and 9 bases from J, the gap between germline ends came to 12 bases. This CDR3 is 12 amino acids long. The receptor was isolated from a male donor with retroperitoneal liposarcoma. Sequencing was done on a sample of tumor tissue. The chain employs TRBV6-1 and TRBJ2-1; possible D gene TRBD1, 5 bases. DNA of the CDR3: TGTGCCAGCAGAGACAGTTCCCGTGAGCAGTTCTTC. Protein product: CASRDSSREQFF.